Presented here are 8 T cell receptor beta chains from one specimen sequenced in a study of cytomegalovirus exposure and HLA in healthy donors. Primers for the PCR totalled 60 Vbeta and 13 Jbeta. The table came from immunoSEQ multiplex PCR; TCRdb's copy has only in-frame clones and leaves some out. The sample shows roughly 170,000 clones, 70% to 85% of them seen only once. Sequencing was done on a sample of PBMCs. Source of these receptors: a girl aged 2 to 10 in good health and CMV-seropositive.

This chain links TRBV6-6 with TRBJ1-5; no clear D gene. The CDR3 contains 15 residues. Germline assignment: CDR1 MNHNY and CDR2 SVGAGI (reference sequence). Trimming pared 0 bases from V and 3 bases from J, leaving 9 bases between. DNA for the CDR3: TGTGCCAGCAGTTACTCGGGCCAGTCCAATCAGCCCCAGCATTTT. Protein product: CASSYSGQSNQPQHF.

The rearrangement uses TRBV5-1 and TRBJ2-7, with 8 positions matching TRBD1. The V segment lost 4 bases and the J segment 1 base; nucleotides outside the gene matches: 4. The CDR3 is 14 residues long. Germline-derived CDR1 and CDR2 are SGHRS and YFSETQ. DNA of the CDR3: TGCGCCAGCAGCCTGGGACAGGCTTCCTACGAGCAGTACTTC. Translated: CASSLGQASYEQYF.

The rearrangement joins TRBV15 to TRBJ2-2; 8 bases map to TRBD2. Germline loops: CDR1 LNHNV, CDR2 YYDKDF (reference sequence). This CDR3 is 16 amino acids long. The J segment lost 6 bases and the V segment lost 3 bases, leaving 9 bases of the junction unmatched. CDR3 amino acids: CATSRAGTRVPGELFF. The DNA of the CDR3 is TGTGCCACCAGCAGGGCCGGGACTAGGGTGCCCGGGGAGCTGTTTTTT.

At least ten counts were recorded for this clone. The chain combines TRBV2 with TRBJ2-3; 11 nucleotides line up with TRBD2. From germline, CDR1 is SNHLY and CDR2 FYNNEI. The CDR3 is 15 amino acids. Trimming removed 4 bases from V and 2 bases from J; junction bases left unmatched: 2. The CDR3: CASSGLAGNTDTQYF. The CDR3 DNA reads as TGTGCCAGCAGTGGACTAGCGGGAAACACAGATACGCAGTATTTT.

V is TRBV2 and J is TRBJ1-1, with D possibly TRBD1 on 5 matching bases. CDR3 length equals 13 residues. Germline values: CDR1 SNHLY, CDR2 FYNNEI. Trimming pared 6 bases from V and 1 base from J, leaving 9 bases between. CDR3 in amino acids: CASSPQGNTEAFF. The DNA of the CDR3 is TGTGCCAGCAGCCCGCAGGGGAACACTGAAGCTTTCTTT.

The gene calls are TRBV7-9 and TRBJ2-1; the D is unclear. The V end lost 6 bases, the J end lost 3 bases, and 9 bases lay between the germline ends. This CDR3 spans 13 amino acids. Looked up from germline, CDR1 is SEHNR and CDR2 is FQNEAQ (reference sequence). The CDR3: CASSHVDYNEQFF. CDR3 nucleotides: TGTGCCAGCAGTCACGTAGACTACAATGAGCAGTTCTTC.

This CDR3 reads CASSGGQEGPYEQYF. In DNA form, the CDR3 reads TGTGCCAGCAGTGGGGGACAGGAGGGTCCCTACGAGCAGTACTTC. The rearrangement uses TRBV6-1 and TRBJ2-7, with TRBD1 identical over 8 bases. The J segment lost 2 bases and the V segment lost 4 bases, leaving 7 bases of the junction unmatched. CDR1 is MNHNS, CDR2 SASEGT, per germline. The CDR3 length is 15 residues.

The V and J genes are TRBV29-1 and TRBJ1-2; 7 nucleotides align to TRBD1. Germline V CDR1 and CDR2: SQVTM, ANQGSEA. The CDR3 is 14 amino acids. V was pared by 5 bases and J by 0 bases, with 6 bases of the junction left unmatched. In DNA, the CDR3 is TGCAGCGTTACCGGGACAGATACTAACTATGGCTACACCTTC. It specifies CSVTGTDTNYGYTF.